This T cell receptor (beta chain) derives from a study of blood T cell repertoires in COVID-19. Study information: Samples representing acute and convalescent COVID-19 were sourced from the United States, Italy and Spain. In each case, the material was cDNA or gDNA derived from T cells, B-cell-depleted T cells, or PBMCs.

Assay used: immunoSEQ multiplex PCR; TCRdb lists only in-frame clones, some missing. The data contain about 160,000 clones, around 82% of them singletons. Sequenced material: peripheral blood. The TCR sequence derives from a woman between 40 and 50 years old with COVID-19, enrolled during active disease.

This CDR3 is CASSPGTPRTDTQYF. CDR3 coding DNA: TGTGCCAGCAGCCCAGGGACACCCCGCACAGATACGCAGTATTTT. V gene TRBV7-9 combines with J gene TRBJ2-3; D perhaps matches TRBD1 (6 bases). Germline values: CDR1 SEHNR, CDR2 FQNEAQ (reference sequence). The CDR3 consists of 15 residues. V was cut by 5 bases and J by 1 base, with 13 bases left in between.